The 30 T cell receptor beta chains below come from one sample, sequenced in a study of spatial heterogeneity in lung cancer (dated by TCRdb to about 2019). The research as a whole found: A correlation was observed between the number of expanded intratumoral alpha and beta TCRs and the tumor nonsynonymous mutation count.

What this sample's time point label stands for: sample taken at primary tumor resection. No cognate antigen is known for these TCRs. The method was 5' RACE. Sequenced on a NextSeq 500. TCRdb reworked the public reads: Q25 trimming with fastp, MiXCR clone assembly, productive beta chains retained. Each entry is one CDR3 protein sequence, shown with its most common DNA and genes. The table for this sample lists 2,900 or so distinct CDR3 sequences; under 7% of them were counted only once. The top ten clonotypes cover about 18% of the sample. The sequencing used lung tumor tissue, collected at surgery. These receptor sequences come from a male donor with early-stage non-small cell lung cancer.

The V gene is TRBV27, the J gene TRBJ2-7; 9 nucleotides match TRBD2. The length of the CDR3 is 16 residues. The V and J ends lost 6 bases and 0 bases, in that order; junction bases with no gene match: 9. Germline-derived CDR1 and CDR2 are MNHEY and SMNVEV (reference sequence). This chain's CDR3 is CASSPLAGGISYEQYF. Here the CDR3 DNA reads TGTGCCAGCAGCCCTTTGGCGGGAGGGATCTCCTACGAGCAGTACTTC.

This chain joins TRBV20-1 and TRBJ1-1, with TRBD1 matching over 7 bases. The CDR3 has 14 residues. Trimming at V came to 2 bases and at J to 1 base, leaving 4 bases not matched to a gene. Germline CDR1 reads DFQATT; CDR2 reads SNEGSKA (reference sequence). Here the CDR3 reads CSARTYRGNTEAFF. CDR3 DNA: TGCAGTGCTAGAACTTACAGGGGGAACACTGAAGCTTTCTTT.

This clonotype is medium-sized within its sample. The rearrangement links TRBV5-1 to TRBJ2-1, with D unresolved. The CDR3 extends over 15 amino acids. The germline V gene encodes CDR1 SGHRS and CDR2 YFSETQ. Trimming cost V 6 bases and J 5 bases, with 18 bases left between them. CDR3 DNA sequence: TGCGCCAGCACCCGCCTGCCATACGGAGACAATGAGCAGTTCTTC. This gives the protein CASTRLPYGDNEQFF.

This clonotype qualifies as medium-sized (0.01 to 0.1%). This sequence joins TRBV10-3 and TRBJ2-2, with D possibly being TRBD1 (6 bases). The ends were cut back, 4 bases at V and 7 bases at J, with 10 bases in the middle. The CDR3 runs 13 residues. From germline, CDR1 is ENHRY and CDR2 SYGVKD. In DNA form, the CDR3 reads TGTGCCATCAGTGGGACAGCCGGCGGGGAGCTGTTTTTT. Translated, it gives CAISGTAGGELFF.

This clonotype is medium-sized by share. The chain uses TRBV19 and TRBJ1-3; D gene unclear. Trimming removed 2 bases at V and 0 bases at J, with 11 bases between. The length of the CDR3 is 16 residues. The germline V gene encodes CDR1 LNHDA and CDR2 SQIVND (reference sequence). DNA for the CDR3: TGTGCCAGTAGTATAAGGAGGACGCGCTCTGGAAACACCATATATTTT. Amino acids: CASSIRRTRSGNTIYF.

This clonotype was detected ten times or more. V usage is TRBV18 and J usage is TRBJ1-2; D remains unclear. V lost 1 base and J lost 3, with 3 bases in between. This CDR3 contains 12 residues. CDR1 and CDR2 (germline): KGHSH, LQKENI. The CDR3 here is CASSPRYYGYTF. The CDR3 DNA is TGTGCCAGCTCACCACGGTACTATGGCTACACCTTC.

This clonotype is deemed medium-sized (0.01 to 0.1%). The chain joins TRBV28 to TRBJ1-1; tentatively, D is TRBD1 (6 bases). The CDR3 totals 14 residues. V was cut by 4 bases and J by 5 bases, with 14 bases left in between. Looked up from germline, CDR1 is MDHEN and CDR2 is SYDVKM. CDR3 coding DNA: TGTGCCAGCAGTTGGGGGCCCGGGCTGACTGAAGCTTTCTTT. It encodes CASSWGPGLTEAFF.

There are many counts of this clonotype. The genes are TRBV12-3 or TRBV12-4 and TRBJ1-6; TRBD1 is a possible D gene (5 bases). This CDR3 contains 12 residues. Trimming left V 8 bases short and J 10 bases short, with 12 bases between. CDR3 coding DNA: TGTGCCAGCGCCAGGGTAGACTCACCCCTCCACTTT. It specifies CASARVDSPLHF.

By sample share, this clonotype is large. The CDR3 protein is CSAREGLLETQYF. In DNA, the CDR3 is TGCAGTGCTAGAGAGGGACTGTTGGAGACCCAGTACTTC. The genes are TRBV20-1 and TRBJ2-5, with D perhaps TRBD2 (6 bases). V lost 0 bases to trimming and J lost 5 bases, with 10 bases between them. CDR1 and CDR2 (germline): DFQATT, SNEGSKA (reference sequence). This CDR3 region has 13 residues.

By share of the sample, this clonotype is medium-sized. This sequence joins TRBV20-1 and TRBJ2-3; D not certain. The ends were cut back, 3 bases at V and 6 bases at J, with 13 bases in the middle. The CDR3 runs to 13 residues. Germline loops: CDR1 DFQATT, CDR2 SNEGSKA (reference sequence). CDR3 DNA: TGCAGTGCTAGTGGTCTCCAAAGGGATACGCAGTATTTT. Its protein product is CSASGLQRDTQYF.

Relative to its sample, this clonotype is large. CDR3: CASSLGTVPTNEKLFF. Written as DNA, the CDR3 is TGCGCCAGCAGCTTGGGGACAGTCCCAACTAATGAAAAACTGTTTTTT. The chain uses TRBV5-1 and TRBJ1-4, with D perhaps TRBD1 (6 bases). V shed 0 bases and J shed 0 bases, with 9 bases lying between them. This CDR3 is 16 amino acids long. Germline V CDR1 and CDR2: SGHRS, YFSETQ.

This clonotype was observed at least ten times. The J gene is TRBJ2-1, the V gene TRBV5-1; no definite D call. The V and J ends lost 0 bases and 4 bases respectively, with 5 bases between them. There are 13 residues in the CDR3. CDR1 and CDR2 (germline): SGHRS, YFSETQ. The CDR3 loop is CASSLDTYNEQFF. CDR3 DNA: TGCGCCAGCAGCTTGGACACGTACAATGAGCAGTTCTTC. Full variable domain (rest looked up from reference TRBV5-1 and TRBJ2-1): KAGVTQTPRYLIKTRGQQVTLSCSPISGHRSVSWYQQTPGQGLQFLFEYFSETQRNKGNFPGRFSGRQFSNSRSEMNVSTLELGDSALYLCASSLDTYNEQFFGPGTRLTVL.

This clonotype is deemed medium-sized. The chain links TRBV29-1 to TRBJ2-5; D is ambiguous. V dropped 4 bases and J dropped 5 bases, with 8 bases sitting between them. Per germline, CDR1 SQVTM and CDR2 ANQGSEA. CDR3 size: 11 residues. For the CDR3, the DNA is TGCAGCGTTGGACCCCAGGAGACCCAGTACTTC. Its translation: CSVGPQETQYF.

Sample share makes this clonotype medium-sized. J is TRBJ1-2 and V is TRBV20-1; D remains ambiguous. There are 14 residues in the CDR3. CDR1 is DFQATT and CDR2 is SNEGSKA in the germline V gene (reference sequence). V was pared by 2 bases and J by 4 bases, with 14 bases between. CDR3: CSARPWQYLYGYTF. CDR3 DNA: TGCAGTGCTAGACCCTGGCAGTACCTCTATGGCTACACCTTC.

The table lists this clonotype with many counts. V gene TRBV29-1 combines with J gene TRBJ1-1; TRBD1 might be the D (5 bases). The CDR3 runs 13 residues. V was trimmed by 3 bases and J by 3 bases, leaving 11 bases between them. Germline V gives CDR1 SQVTM, CDR2 ANQGSEA. CDR3 nucleotide sequence: TGCAGCGTTGACAAGACAGAAGACACTGAAGCTTTCTTT. Amino acids: CSVDKTEDTEAFF.

This clonotype is categorized as medium-sized. The gene calls are TRBV6-1 and TRBJ2-5; unclear D gene. The CDR3 contains 11 residues. Trimming pared 2 bases from V and 4 bases from J, leaving 2 bases between. Germline CDR1 is MNHNS and CDR2 is SASEGT. The CDR3 reads CASSERETQYF. The CDR3 bases are TGTGCCAGCAGTGAAAGAGAGACCCAGTACTTC.

This clonotype came up many times. The rearrangement uses TRBV3-1 and TRBJ2-7; D gene uncertain. Trimming removed 4 bases at V and 5 bases at J, with 15 bases between. The CDR3 covers 14 residues. The germline CDR1 and CDR2 sequences are LGHDT and YNNKEL (reference sequence). CDR3 nucleotides: TGTGCCAGCAGCCCCGGCGCAGGTCGAAACGAGCAGTACTTC. It codes for CASSPGAGRNEQYF.

This clonotype was seen ten or more times. V is TRBV28 and J is TRBJ2-2; TRBD2 is a possible D gene (5 bases). Germline values: CDR1 MDHEN, CDR2 SYDVKM. Between the trimmed V and J ends, which lost 3 bases and 5 bases, there was a span of 10 bases. The CDR3 is made up of 14 amino acids. In DNA form, the CDR3 reads TGTGCCAGCAGTTTTCCGACGGGGACCGGGGAGCTGTTTTTT. Encoded protein: CASSFPTGTGELFF.

This clonotype was counted ten times or more. The chain is built from TRBV5-1 and TRBJ1-4; D not resolved. Deletions cut 0 bases from V and 7 bases from J, with 16 bases between. Germline V gene sequence: CDR1 SGHRS, CDR2 YFSETQ. The length of the CDR3 is 16 residues. CDR3 nucleotides: TGCGCCAGCAGCTTGGAAGGCGGGGTCCTAGGTGAAAAACTGTTTTTT. Translated: CASSLEGGVLGEKLFF.

By its share, this clonotype is medium-sized. V is TRBV28 and J is TRBJ1-2; no clear D. Germline V gene sequence: CDR1 MDHEN, CDR2 SYDVKM. V was trimmed by 3 bases and J by 0 bases, leaving 2 bases between them. The CDR3 extends over 12 amino acids. The CDR3 here is CASSFSNYGYTF. The CDR3 DNA follows: TGTGCCAGCAGTTTTTCTAACTATGGCTACACCTTC.

By its share, this clonotype is medium-sized. The CDR3 spells CASNRDSREKLFF. CDR3 coding DNA: TGTGCCAGCAACCGGGACAGTCGGGAAAAACTGTTTTTT. The chain uses TRBV2 and TRBJ1-4; 7 bases are a match to TRBD1. J was trimmed by 8 bases and V by 7 bases; bases with no gene match: 7. The CDR3 sequence is 13 residues long. Germline assignment: CDR1 SNHLY and CDR2 FYNNEI.

This clonotype ranks as medium-sized. The chain couples TRBV20-1 to TRBJ1-2; the match to TRBD1 covers 12 bases. J lost 5 bases, V lost 6 bases, and 10 bases had no gene match. The CDR3 is 15 amino acids. Looked up from germline, CDR1 is DFQATT and CDR2 is SNEGSKA (reference sequence). CDR3 sequence reads: CSATGTGGVGYGYTF. CDR3 in DNA: TGCAGTGCAACCGGGACAGGGGGCGTTGGGTATGGCTACACCTTC.

This clonotype showed up many times. The rearrangement links TRBV7-6 to TRBJ2-2, with D maybe TRBD1 (6 bases). The CDR3 is 18 residues long. Trimming removed 5 bases at V and 6 bases at J, with 25 bases between. From germline, CDR1 is SGHVS and CDR2 FNYEAQ. CDR3 amino acids: CASSTTQGGSISSGELFF. The CDR3 DNA reads as TGTGCCAGCAGCACCACCCAAGGGGGTTCTATAAGTTCCGGGGAGCTGTTTTTT.

This clonotype is medium-sized (0.01 to 0.1%) within its sample. The chain is built from TRBV6-5 and TRBJ2-1, with a weak D call TRBD1 (6 bases). The germline CDR1 and CDR2 sequences are MNHEY and SVGAGI. Trimming took off 8 bases at V and 7 bases at J, with 24 bases between the two ends. This CDR3 has 16 residues. CDR3 sequence reads: CASGSSGVGKGNEQFF. CDR3 bases: TGTGCCAGCGGAAGCTCAGGGGTGGGAAAGGGTAATGAGCAGTTCTTC.

In this sample, this clonotype is medium-sized. The V call is TRBV20-1, the J call TRBJ2-7, with 16 positions matching TRBD2. The CDR3 has 19 residues. With V trimmed by 3 bases and J by 1 base, 12 bases remained unmatched. Germline values: CDR1 DFQATT, CDR2 SNEGSKA (reference sequence). CDR3 residues: CSASKPGLAGGRLSYEQYF. The CDR3 region has the DNA TGCAGTGCTAGTAAGCCGGGACTAGCGGGAGGGCGTCTGTCCTACGAGCAGTACTTC.

There are many counts of this clonotype. The chain carries TRBV29-1 and TRBJ2-1; 12 nucleotides align to TRBD2. This CDR3 spans 15 amino acids. V was pared by 8 bases and J by 8 bases, with 13 bases of the junction left unmatched. The V gene's germline CDR1 is SQVTM and CDR2 ANQGSEA. The CDR3 DNA reads TGCAGCTCCCCGGGACTAGCGGGTTCTAGCGATGAGCAGTTCTTC. Translating it yields CSSPGLAGSSDEQFF.

This chain uses TRBV12-3 or TRBV12-4 with TRBJ1-1; D might be TRBD1 (6 bases). V lost 2 bases and J lost 1, with 8 bases in between. This CDR3 has 14 residues. The CDR3 DNA reads TGTGCCAGCAGTTTATTAGGGGGGAACACTGAAGCTTTCTTT. Translated, it gives CASSLLGGNTEAFF.

This clonotype is large (0.1 to 1%) within its sample. The chain employs TRBV10-3 and TRBJ2-7, with 7 bases identical to TRBD1. This CDR3 spans 14 amino acids. With V trimmed by 4 bases and J by 5 bases, 8 bases remained unmatched. Germline V lookup: CDR1 ENHRY, CDR2 SYGVKD. This CDR3 is CAISGRGRGDEQYF. Here the CDR3 DNA reads TGTGCCATCAGTGGAAGGGGGCGAGGGGACGAGCAGTACTTC.

This clonotype has at least ten counts. The chain combines TRBV7-8 with TRBJ1-4; D call uncertain. The CDR3 is 14 residues long. CDR1 is SGHVS, CDR2 FQNEAQ, per germline. V was clipped by 1 base and J by 8 bases, with 11 bases between them. The CDR3 spells CASSLEGQQEKLFF. CDR3 in DNA: TGTGCCAGCAGCTTAGAAGGGCAGCAAGAAAAACTGTTTTTT.

This clonotype was counted a few times. The V gene is TRBV11-2, the J gene TRBJ1-1, with D unresolved. The CDR3 is 12 amino acids. Trimming pared 4 bases from V and 4 bases from J, leaving 7 bases between. Per the germline V gene, CDR1 is SGHAT and CDR2 is FQNNGV. The CDR3 protein is CASSYRGTEAFF. The CDR3 DNA follows: TGTGCCAGCAGCTACCGGGGCACTGAAGCTTTCTTT.